These 22 T cell receptor beta chains share one sample of origin, sequenced in a study of control samples from healthy donors and cancer patients. Clones were read by immunoSEQ multiplex PCR, and TCRdb kept only the in-frame ones, dropping some. This sample carries roughly 130,000 clones, approximately 94% of them seen once, and the ten largest clones take 1.5% to 2%. The material sequenced was PBMCs. The receptor source for this set is a man aged 50-59 years with head and neck cancer.

V usage is TRBV11-3 and J usage is TRBJ2-7; D is uncertain. The V end was cut by 2 bases, the J end by 3 bases, with 11 bases between. The CDR3 is 14 residues long. Germline-derived CDR1 and CDR2 are SGHNT and YENEEA. The DNA for the CDR3 is TGTGCCAGCAGCTTATATCTAGACCTCTACGAGCAGTACTTC. This gives the protein CASSLYLDLYEQYF. Full variable domain (outside the CDR3, taken from reference TRBV11-3 and TRBJ2-7): EAGVVQSPRYKIIEKKQPVAFWCNPISGHNTLYWYLQNLGQGPELLIRYENEEAVDDSQLPKDRFSAERLKGVDSTLKIQPAELGDSAVYLCASSLYLDLYEQYFGPGTRLTVT.

The V call is TRBV27, the J call TRBJ1-6; the D gene is possibly TRBD1 (5 bases). The CDR3 sequence is 17 residues long. V lost 2 bases and J 6 bases, leaving 17 bases between the germline ends. Per germline, CDR1 MNHEY and CDR2 SMNVEV (reference sequence). CDR3 loop: CASSLGGVGILNSPLHF. In nucleotides, the CDR3 is TGTGCCAGCAGTTTAGGAGGGGTCGGGATCCTTAATTCACCCCTCCACTTT.

The rearrangement joins TRBV19 to TRBJ1-5, with 10 bases lining up with TRBD1. Germline V gives CDR1 LNHDA, CDR2 SQIVND (reference sequence). This CDR3 is 15 amino acids long. The trim removed 5 bases at V and 6 bases at J, leaving 7 bases unmatched. The CDR3 protein is CASSPTDRGRQPQHF. The CDR3 region has the DNA TGTGCCAGTAGTCCGACTGACAGGGGGCGTCAGCCCCAGCATTTT.

This chain links TRBV4-2 with TRBJ2-7; 8 bases are shared with TRBD2. Germline V gene data show CDR1 as LGHNA and CDR2 as YNFKEQ. Trimming cost V 1 base and J 2 bases; bases outside gene matches: 7. This CDR3 spans 16 amino acids. As DNA, the CDR3 is TGTGCCAGCAGCCAAGCCGGTAGCGGGGAAACCTACGAGCAGTACTTC. Translation gives CASSQAGSGETYEQYF.

J is TRBJ2-7 and V is TRBV15; possibly TRBD1 for D (5 bases). V was shortened by 1 base and J by 3 bases, with 10 bases between the two germline ends. The CDR3 loop spans 14 amino acids. The germline CDR1 and CDR2 sequences are LNHNV and YYDKDF (reference sequence). As DNA, the CDR3 is TGTGCCACCAGCAGAGCAGGGAAAGGCTACGAGCAGTACTTC. Its translation is CATSRAGKGYEQYF.

This clone showed up just once. The chain employs TRBV7-9 and TRBJ2-1, with TRBD2 identical over 8 bases. V was clipped by 3 bases and J by 5 bases; unmatched bases: 9. This CDR3 is 16 amino acids long. Germline V gene lookup returns CDR1 SEHNR and CDR2 FQNEAQ (reference sequence). CDR3 sequence: CASSFLAGGPNNEQFF. CDR3 DNA sequence: TGTGCCAGCAGCTTCCTGGCGGGGGGTCCTAACAATGAGCAGTTCTTC.

This clone was seen once. This sequence joins TRBV6-5 and TRBJ1-2; TRBD1 is a possible D gene (5 bases). There are 15 residues in the CDR3. With 6 bases removed from V and 2 bases from J, the gap between germline ends came to 16 bases. The germline V gene has CDR1 MNHEY and CDR2 SVGAGI. The CDR3 nucleotides read TGTGCCAGCAGCAACCCTGCAGGGTACAACTATGGCTACACCTTC. It is translated as CASSNPAGYNYGYTF.

The chain joins TRBV6-5 to TRBJ2-6, with D maybe TRBD1 (5 bases). The CDR3 has 15 amino acids. V was cut by 7 bases and J by 4 bases, with 14 bases left in between. CDR1 and CDR2 (germline): MNHEY, SVGAGI. CDR3 DNA sequence: TGTGCCAGCACCTTGGACACGCAGGGGGCCAACGTCCTGACTTTC. Its translation is CASTLDTQGANVLTF.

The V and J genes are TRBV11-2 and TRBJ2-1; D unresolved. The CDR3 spans 11 residues. Germline lookup yields CDR1 SGHAT and CDR2 FQNNGV. V lost 1 base to trimming and J lost 10 bases, with 5 bases between them. The CDR3 region has the DNA TGTGCCAGCAGCTTAGGGTGGGAGCAGTTCTTC. It yields the protein CASSLGWEQFF.

The chain employs TRBV30 and TRBJ1-3; D remains ambiguous. Germline-derived CDR1 and CDR2 are GTSNPN and SVGIG (reference sequence). Trimming left V 2 bases short and J 3 bases short, with 5 bases between. CDR3 length equals 12 residues. This CDR3 reads CAWSSSGNTIYF. In DNA, the CDR3 is TGTGCCTGGAGTTCCAGTGGAAACACCATATATTTT.

The V call is TRBV5-6, the J call TRBJ2-3; D gene uncertain. The V gene's germline CDR1 is SGHDT and CDR2 YYEEEE. Trimming took off 0 bases at V and 4 bases at J, with 0 bases between the two ends. This CDR3 contains 11 residues. The CDR3 loop is CASSLADTQYF. As DNA, the CDR3 is TGTGCCAGCAGCTTGGCAGATACGCAGTATTTT.

This clone was counted between two and nine times. The rearrangement joins TRBV6-6 to TRBJ2-7; D is ambiguous. The germline gives CDR1 MNHNY, CDR2 SVGAGI (reference sequence). With 2 bases removed from V and 3 bases from J, the gap between germline ends came to 8 bases. This CDR3 spans 13 amino acids. The CDR3 protein is CASSYARNYEQYF. The CDR3 bases are TGTGCCAGCAGTTACGCCCGTAACTACGAGCAGTACTTC.

The chain is built from TRBV6-5 and TRBJ2-7; the match to TRBD1 covers 9 bases. This CDR3 is 12 amino acids long. Unmatched junction bases numbered 1, after V lost 6 bases and J lost 4 bases. Per germline, CDR1 MNHEY and CDR2 SVGAGI. The CDR3 nucleotides read TGTGCCAGCAGGACAGGGGGATACGAGCAGTACTTC. Its protein is CASRTGGYEQYF.

This chain connects TRBV5-1 to TRBJ2-1; 12 nucleotides line up with TRBD2. The germline CDR1 and CDR2 sequences are SGHRS and YFSETQ. CDR3 size: 15 residues. J lost 7 bases, V lost 4 bases, and 6 bases had no gene match. The DNA for the CDR3 is TGCGCCAGCAGCGTTGGACTAGCGGGGCTGAATGAGCAGTTCTTC. Translation: CASSVGLAGLNEQFF.

The J gene is TRBJ1-2, the V gene TRBV7-9, with 9 positions matching TRBD1. Germline V gene lookup returns CDR1 SEHNR and CDR2 FQNEAQ (reference sequence). This CDR3 has 11 amino acids. CDR3 nucleotides: TGTGCTCTGGACAGGGGATCCGGCTACACCTTC. Its protein product is CALDRGSGYTF.

The chain employs TRBV28 and TRBJ1-1, with no clear D. Trimming shortened V by 2 bases and J by 3 bases, and 7 bases separated the two germline ends. The CDR3 is made up of 13 amino acids. CDR1 is MDHEN, CDR2 SYDVKM, per germline. DNA for the CDR3: TGTGCCAGCAGTTTAGTTGGGGACACTGAAGCTTTCTTT. Amino acids: CASSLVGDTEAFF.

The chain recombines TRBV19 with TRBJ1-1; no reliable D call. CDR1 LNHDA and CDR2 SQIVND come from the germline V gene (reference sequence). The length of the CDR3 is 12 residues. V was cut by 5 bases and J by 0 bases, with 4 bases left in between. CDR3 sequence: CASSRVNTEAFF. The CDR3 DNA is TGTGCCAGTAGTCGGGTGAACACTGAAGCTTTCTTT. The full variable domain, with the rest looked up from reference TRBV19 and TRBJ1-1, is DGGITQSPKYLFRKEGQNVTLSCEQNLNHDAMYWYRQDPGQGLRLIYYSQIVNDFQKGDIAEGYSVSREKKESFPLTVTSAQKNPTAFYLCASSRVNTEAFFGQGTRLTVV.

The genes are TRBV7-7 and TRBJ2-2, with TRBD1 matching over 7 bases. Per the germline V gene, CDR1 is SSHAT and CDR2 is FNYEAQ (reference sequence). V shed 1 base, J shed 5 bases, and the junction held 7 bases outside the gene matches. The CDR3 spans 16 residues. CDR3 nucleotides: TGTGCCAGCAGCTTAGGACCAGGGGGAAGGACCGGGGAGCTGTTTTTT. As protein: CASSLGPGGRTGELFF. Looking up the rest from reference TRBV7-7 and TRBJ2-2 gives the full variable domain: GAGVSQSPRYKVTKRGQDVTLRCDPISSHATLYWYQQALGQGPEFLTYFNYEAQPDKSGLPSDRFSAERPEGSISTLTIQRTEQRDSAMYRCASSLGPGGRTGELFFGEGSRLTVL.

The V call is TRBV2, the J call TRBJ2-1; 11 bases line up with TRBD2. This CDR3 spans 15 amino acids. CDR1 SNHLY and CDR2 FYNNEI come from the germline V gene. V dropped 0 bases and J dropped 8; count of bases not matched to a gene: 3. This CDR3 reads CASSEASGGAYEQFF. As DNA, the CDR3 is TGTGCCAGCAGTGAAGCTAGCGGGGGGGCCTATGAGCAGTTCTTC.

This rearrangement joins TRBV7-8 to TRBJ1-6, with a tentative D call TRBD1 (5 bases). CDR1 is SGHVS, CDR2 FQNEAQ, per germline. The CDR3 totals 13 residues. The ends were cut back, 5 bases at V and 5 bases at J, with 7 bases in the middle. The chain's CDR3 is CASSRGDNSPLHF. The CDR3 DNA sequence: TGTGCCAGCAGCCGGGGGGATAATTCACCCCTCCACTTT.

The chain uses TRBV5-1 and TRBJ2-2, with D possibly TRBD1 on 6 matching bases. The CDR3 is made up of 19 amino acids. The germline V and J ends were trimmed by 1 base and 1 base, with 20 bases remaining between them. CDR1 and CDR2 from the germline V gene are SGHRS and YFSETQ. The CDR3 coding sequence is TGCGCCAGCAGCTTGACAATACAGGGAAAGGTCGGGAACACCGGGGAGCTGTTTTTT. It encodes CASSLTIQGKVGNTGELFF.

In nucleotides, the CDR3 is TGTGCCAGCAGTGATCCAGCGGGGGGCCAGTACAATGAGCAGTTCTTC. Translated: CASSDPAGGQYNEQFF. This sequence joins TRBV25-1 and TRBJ2-1; 9 bases fit TRBD2. Germline V gives CDR1 MGHDK, CDR2 SYGVNS. Losses at the gene ends were 3 bases for V and 4 bases for J; bases not matched to a gene: 7. The CDR3 is 16 amino acids.